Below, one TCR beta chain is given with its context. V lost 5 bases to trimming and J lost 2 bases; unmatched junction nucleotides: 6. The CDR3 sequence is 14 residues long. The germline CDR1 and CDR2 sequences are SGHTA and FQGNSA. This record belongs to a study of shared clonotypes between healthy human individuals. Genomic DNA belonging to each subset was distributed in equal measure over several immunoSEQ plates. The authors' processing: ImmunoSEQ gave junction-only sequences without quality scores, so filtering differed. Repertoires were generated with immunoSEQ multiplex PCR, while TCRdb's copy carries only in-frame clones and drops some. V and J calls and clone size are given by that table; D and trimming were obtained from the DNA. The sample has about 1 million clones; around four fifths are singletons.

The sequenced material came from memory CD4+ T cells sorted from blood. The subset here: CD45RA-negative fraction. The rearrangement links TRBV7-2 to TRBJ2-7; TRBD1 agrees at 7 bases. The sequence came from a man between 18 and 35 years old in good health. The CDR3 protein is CASSQTGPPYEQYF. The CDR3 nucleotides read TGTGCCAGCAGCCAGACAGGGCCCCCCTACGAGCAGTACTTC.